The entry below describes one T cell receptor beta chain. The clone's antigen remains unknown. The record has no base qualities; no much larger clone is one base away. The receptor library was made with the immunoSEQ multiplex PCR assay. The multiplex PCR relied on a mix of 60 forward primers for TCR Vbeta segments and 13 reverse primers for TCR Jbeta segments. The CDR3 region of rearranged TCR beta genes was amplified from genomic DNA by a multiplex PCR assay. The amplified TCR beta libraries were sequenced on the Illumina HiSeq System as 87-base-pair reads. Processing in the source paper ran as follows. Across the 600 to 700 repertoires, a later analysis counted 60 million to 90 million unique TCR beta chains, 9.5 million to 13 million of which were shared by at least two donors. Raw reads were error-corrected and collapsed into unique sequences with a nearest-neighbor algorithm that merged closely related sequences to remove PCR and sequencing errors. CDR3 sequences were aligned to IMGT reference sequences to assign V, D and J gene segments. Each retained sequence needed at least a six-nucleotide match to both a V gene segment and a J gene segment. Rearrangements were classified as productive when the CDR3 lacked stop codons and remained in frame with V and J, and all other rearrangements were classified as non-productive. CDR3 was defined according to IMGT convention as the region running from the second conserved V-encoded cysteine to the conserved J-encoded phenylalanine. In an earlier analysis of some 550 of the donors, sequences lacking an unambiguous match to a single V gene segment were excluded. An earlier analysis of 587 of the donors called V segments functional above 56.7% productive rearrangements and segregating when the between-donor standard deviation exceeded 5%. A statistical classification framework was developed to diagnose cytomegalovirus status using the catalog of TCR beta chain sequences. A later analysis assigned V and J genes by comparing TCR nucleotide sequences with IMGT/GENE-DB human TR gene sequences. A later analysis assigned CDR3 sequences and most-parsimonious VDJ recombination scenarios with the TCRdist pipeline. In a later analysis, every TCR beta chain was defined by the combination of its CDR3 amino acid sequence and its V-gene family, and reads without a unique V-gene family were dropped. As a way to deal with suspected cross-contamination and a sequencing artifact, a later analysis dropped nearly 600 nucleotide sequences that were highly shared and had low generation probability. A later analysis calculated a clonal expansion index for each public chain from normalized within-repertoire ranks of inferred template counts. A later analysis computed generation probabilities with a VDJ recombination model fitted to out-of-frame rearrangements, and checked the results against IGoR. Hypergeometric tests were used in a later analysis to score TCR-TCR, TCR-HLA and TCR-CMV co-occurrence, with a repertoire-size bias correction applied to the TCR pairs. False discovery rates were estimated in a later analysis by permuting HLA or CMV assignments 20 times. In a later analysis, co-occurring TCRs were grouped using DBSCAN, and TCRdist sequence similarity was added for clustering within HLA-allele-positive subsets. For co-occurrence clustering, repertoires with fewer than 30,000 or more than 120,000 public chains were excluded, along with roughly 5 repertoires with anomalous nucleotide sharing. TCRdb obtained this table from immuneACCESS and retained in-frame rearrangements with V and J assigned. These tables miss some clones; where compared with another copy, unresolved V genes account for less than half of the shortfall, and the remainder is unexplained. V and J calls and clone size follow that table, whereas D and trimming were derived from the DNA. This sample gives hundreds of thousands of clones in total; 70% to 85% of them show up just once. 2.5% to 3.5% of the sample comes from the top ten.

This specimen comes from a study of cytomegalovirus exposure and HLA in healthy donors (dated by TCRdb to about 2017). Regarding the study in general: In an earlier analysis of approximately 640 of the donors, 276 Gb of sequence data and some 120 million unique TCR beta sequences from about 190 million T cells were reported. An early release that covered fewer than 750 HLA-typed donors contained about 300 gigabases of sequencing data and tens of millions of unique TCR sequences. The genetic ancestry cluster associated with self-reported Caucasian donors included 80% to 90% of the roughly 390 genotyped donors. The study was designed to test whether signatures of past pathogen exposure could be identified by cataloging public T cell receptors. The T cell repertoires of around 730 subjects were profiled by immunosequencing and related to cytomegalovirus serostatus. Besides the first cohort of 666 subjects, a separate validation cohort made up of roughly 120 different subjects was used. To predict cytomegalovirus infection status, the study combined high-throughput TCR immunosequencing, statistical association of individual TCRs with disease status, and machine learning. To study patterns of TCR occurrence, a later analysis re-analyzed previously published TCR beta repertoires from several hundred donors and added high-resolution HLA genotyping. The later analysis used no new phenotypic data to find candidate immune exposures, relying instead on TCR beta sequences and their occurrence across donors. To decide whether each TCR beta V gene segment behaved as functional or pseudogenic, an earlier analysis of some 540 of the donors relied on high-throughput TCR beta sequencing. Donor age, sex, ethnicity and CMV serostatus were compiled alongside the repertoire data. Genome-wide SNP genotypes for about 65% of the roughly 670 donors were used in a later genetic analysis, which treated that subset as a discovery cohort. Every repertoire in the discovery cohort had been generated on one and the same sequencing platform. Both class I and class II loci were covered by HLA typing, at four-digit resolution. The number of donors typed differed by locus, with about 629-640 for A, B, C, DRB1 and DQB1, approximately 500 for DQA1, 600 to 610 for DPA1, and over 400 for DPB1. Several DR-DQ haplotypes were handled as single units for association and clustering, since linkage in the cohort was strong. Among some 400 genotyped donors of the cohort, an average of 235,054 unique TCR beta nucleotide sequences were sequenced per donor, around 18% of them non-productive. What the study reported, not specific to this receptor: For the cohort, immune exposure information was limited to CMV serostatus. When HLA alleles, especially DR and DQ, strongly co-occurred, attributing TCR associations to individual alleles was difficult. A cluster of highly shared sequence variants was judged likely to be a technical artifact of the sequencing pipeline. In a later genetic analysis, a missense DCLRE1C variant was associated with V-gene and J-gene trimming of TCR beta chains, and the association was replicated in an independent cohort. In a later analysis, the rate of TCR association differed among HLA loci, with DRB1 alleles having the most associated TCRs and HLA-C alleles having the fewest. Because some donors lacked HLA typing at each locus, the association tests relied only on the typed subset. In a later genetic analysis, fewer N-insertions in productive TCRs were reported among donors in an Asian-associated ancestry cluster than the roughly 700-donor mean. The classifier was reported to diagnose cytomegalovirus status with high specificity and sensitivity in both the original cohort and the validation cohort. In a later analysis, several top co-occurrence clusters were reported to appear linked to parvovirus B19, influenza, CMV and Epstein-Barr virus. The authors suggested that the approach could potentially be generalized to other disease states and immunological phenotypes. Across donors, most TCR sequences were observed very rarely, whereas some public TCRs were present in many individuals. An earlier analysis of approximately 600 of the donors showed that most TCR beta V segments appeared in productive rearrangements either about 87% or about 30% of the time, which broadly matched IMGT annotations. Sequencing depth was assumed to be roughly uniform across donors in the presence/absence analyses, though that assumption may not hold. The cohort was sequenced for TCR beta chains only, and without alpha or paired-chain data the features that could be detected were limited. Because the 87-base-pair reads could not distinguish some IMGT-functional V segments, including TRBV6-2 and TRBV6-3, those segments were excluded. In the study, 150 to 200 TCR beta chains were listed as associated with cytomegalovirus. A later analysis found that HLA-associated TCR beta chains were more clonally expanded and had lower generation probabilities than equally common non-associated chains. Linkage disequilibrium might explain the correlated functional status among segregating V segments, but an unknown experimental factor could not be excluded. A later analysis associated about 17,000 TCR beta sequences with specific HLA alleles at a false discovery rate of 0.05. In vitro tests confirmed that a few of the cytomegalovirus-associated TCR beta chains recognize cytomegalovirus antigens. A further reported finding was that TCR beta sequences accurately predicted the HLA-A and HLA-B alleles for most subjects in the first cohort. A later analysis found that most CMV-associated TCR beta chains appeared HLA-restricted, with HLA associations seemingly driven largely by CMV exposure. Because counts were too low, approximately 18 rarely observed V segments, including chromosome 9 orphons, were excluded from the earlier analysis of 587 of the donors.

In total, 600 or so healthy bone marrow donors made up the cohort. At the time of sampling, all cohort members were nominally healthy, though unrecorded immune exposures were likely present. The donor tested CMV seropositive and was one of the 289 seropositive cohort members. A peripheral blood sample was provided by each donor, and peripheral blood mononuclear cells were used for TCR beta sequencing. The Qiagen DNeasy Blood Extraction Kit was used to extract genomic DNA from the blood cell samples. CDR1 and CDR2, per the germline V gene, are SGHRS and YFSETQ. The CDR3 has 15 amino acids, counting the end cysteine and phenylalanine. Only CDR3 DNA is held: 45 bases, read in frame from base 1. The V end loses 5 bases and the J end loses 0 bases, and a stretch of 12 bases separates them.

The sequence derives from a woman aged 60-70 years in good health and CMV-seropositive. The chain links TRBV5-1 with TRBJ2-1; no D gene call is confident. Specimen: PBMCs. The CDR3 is CASRIADPSYNEQFF. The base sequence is TGCGCCAGCAGAATCGCGGATCCCTCCTACAATGAGCAGTTCTTC.